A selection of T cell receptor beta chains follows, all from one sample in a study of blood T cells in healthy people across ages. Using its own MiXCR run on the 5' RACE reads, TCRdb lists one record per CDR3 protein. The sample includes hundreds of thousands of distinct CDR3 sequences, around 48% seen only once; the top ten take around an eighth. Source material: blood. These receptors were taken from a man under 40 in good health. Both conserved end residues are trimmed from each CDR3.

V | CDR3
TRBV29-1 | SVGVGLAAYEQY
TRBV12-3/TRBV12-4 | ASSPYASDNTDTQY
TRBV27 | ASSLFAMNTEAF
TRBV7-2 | ASSKTGQAGYEQY
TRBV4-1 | ASSEWGASSYNEQF
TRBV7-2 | ASSGPGTSTDTQY
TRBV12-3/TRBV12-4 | ASSFRQGNGYT
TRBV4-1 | ASSPLHGSQETQY
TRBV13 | ASSLGETETQY
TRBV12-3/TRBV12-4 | ASSFHWGWDTGELF
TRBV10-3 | AISESGTGSGFTEAF
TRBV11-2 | ASRPTRDGISDTQY
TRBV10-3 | AISGGSYQETQY
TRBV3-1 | ASSQDQGEHNQPQH
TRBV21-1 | ASRTAWNSGANVLT
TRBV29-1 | SVEGGPTGEAF
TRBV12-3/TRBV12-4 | ASSSRSGRSGTDTQY
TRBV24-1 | ATSATSSAGEEDTQY
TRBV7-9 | ASSPEGLKSPLH
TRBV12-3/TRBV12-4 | ASLAGPRSYGYT
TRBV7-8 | ASSLVSGNEKLF
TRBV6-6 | ASRGQGSLDEQY
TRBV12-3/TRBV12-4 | ASSHWDRGDNYGDT
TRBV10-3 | AVSAGLGDYEQY
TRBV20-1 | SAQAGFPYEQY
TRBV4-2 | ASSQQRGGAWNEQF
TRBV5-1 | ASSLQSATEAF
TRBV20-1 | SAPQGWETQY
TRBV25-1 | ASRTGGFGYT
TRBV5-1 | ASSLEGTGGSNQPQH
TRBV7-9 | ASSLVGLLGETQY
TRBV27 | ASSLSEREVNYGYT
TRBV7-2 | ASSPTGTRNEQF
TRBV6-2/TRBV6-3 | ASSYETGLSMNTEAF
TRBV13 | ASSSRGTGGSNYGYT
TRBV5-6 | ASSSRDRGNGYT
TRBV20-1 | STGTTVTYEQY
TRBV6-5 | ASSPFTGARDTEAF
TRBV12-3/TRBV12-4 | ASSFSGENQETQY
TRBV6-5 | ASSYLVSQETQY
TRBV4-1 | ASSPRTGEAVNEKLF
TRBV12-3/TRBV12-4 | ASSLAAQVSQPQH
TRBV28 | ASSDNYEQY
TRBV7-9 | ASSISPAGYT
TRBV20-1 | SARHGTGDNEQF
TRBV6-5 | ASSYSDARPLGELGEQY
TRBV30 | AWTSRAQNQPQH
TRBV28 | ASHGQETQY